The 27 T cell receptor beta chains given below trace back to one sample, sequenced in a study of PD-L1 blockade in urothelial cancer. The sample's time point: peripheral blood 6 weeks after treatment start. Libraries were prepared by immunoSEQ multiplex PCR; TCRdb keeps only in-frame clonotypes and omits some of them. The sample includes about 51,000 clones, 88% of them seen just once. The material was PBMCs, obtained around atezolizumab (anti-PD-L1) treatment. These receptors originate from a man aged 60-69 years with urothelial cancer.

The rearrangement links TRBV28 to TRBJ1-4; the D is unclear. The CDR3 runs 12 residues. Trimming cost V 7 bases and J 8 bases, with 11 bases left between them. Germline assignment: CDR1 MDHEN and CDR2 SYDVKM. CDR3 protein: CASTSPPEKLFF. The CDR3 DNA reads TGTGCCAGCACCTCCCCCCCCGAAAAACTGTTTTTT.

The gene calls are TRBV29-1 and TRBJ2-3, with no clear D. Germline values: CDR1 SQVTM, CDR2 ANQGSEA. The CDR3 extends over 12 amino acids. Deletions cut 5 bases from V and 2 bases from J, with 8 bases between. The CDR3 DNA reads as TGCAGCGTTTCGGGTTCCACAGATACGCAGTATTTT. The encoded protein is CSVSGSTDTQYF.

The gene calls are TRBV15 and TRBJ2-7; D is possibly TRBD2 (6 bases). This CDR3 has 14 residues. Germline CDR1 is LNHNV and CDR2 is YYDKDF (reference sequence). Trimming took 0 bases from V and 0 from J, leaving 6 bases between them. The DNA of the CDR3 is TGTGCCACCAGCAGAGAGGGGGGCTCCTACGAGCAGTACTTC. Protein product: CATSREGGSYEQYF.

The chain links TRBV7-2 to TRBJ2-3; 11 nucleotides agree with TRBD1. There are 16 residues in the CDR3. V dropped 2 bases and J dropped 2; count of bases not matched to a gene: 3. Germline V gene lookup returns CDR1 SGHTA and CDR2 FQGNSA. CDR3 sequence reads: CASSLRGQGATDTQYF. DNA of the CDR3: TGTGCCAGCAGCTTACGAGGACAGGGGGCCACAGATACGCAGTATTTT.

DNA for the CDR3: TGCGCCAGCCGCATCGGGTTGAACACTGAAGCTTTCTTT. It encodes CASRIGLNTEAFF. The chain couples TRBV10-1 to TRBJ1-1, with D uncertain. Germline CDR1 reads WNHNN; CDR2 reads SYGVQD (reference sequence). The CDR3 is 13 amino acids. V lost 8 bases, J lost 0 bases, and 10 bases lay in between.

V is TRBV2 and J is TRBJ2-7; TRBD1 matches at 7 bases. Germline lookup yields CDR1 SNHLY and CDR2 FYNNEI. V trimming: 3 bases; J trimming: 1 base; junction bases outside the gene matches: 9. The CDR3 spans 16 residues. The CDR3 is CASSDSPTGVSYEQYF. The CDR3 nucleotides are TGTGCCAGCAGTGATTCCCCCACAGGGGTGTCCTACGAGCAGTACTTC.

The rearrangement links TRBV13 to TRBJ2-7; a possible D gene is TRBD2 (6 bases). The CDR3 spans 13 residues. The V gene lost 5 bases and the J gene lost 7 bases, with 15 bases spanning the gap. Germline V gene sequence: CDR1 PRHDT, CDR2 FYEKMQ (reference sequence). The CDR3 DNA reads TGTGCCAGCAGCGGTGAGAACGGGGGAGAGCAGTACTTC. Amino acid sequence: CASSGENGGEQYF.

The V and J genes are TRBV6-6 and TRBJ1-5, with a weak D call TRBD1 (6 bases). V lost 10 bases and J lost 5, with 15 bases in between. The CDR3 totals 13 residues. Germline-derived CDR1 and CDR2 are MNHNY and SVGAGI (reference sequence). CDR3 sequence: CATGQFSDQPQHF. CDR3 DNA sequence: TGTGCCACCGGACAGTTTTCAGATCAGCCCCAGCATTTT.

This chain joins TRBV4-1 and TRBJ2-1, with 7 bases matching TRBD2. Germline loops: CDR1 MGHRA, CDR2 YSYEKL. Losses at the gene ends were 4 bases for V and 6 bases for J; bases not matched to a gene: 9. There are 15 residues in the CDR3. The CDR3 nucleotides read TGCGCCAGCAGCCGCCCCGGGACTACCATCAATGAGCAGTTCTTC. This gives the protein CASSRPGTTINEQFF.

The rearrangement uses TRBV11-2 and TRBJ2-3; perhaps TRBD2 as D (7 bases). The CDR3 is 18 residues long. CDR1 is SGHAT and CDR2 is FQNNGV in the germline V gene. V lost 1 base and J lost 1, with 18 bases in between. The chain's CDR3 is CASSLAPGAGARTDTQYF. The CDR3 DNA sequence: TGTGCCAGCAGCTTAGCCCCCGGTGCGGGGGCCCGCACAGATACGCAGTATTTT.

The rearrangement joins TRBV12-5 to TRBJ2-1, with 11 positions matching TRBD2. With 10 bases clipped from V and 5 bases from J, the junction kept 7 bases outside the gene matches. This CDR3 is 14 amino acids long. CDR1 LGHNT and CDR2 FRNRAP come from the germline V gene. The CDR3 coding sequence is TGTGCTACCCGACTAGCGGGACCTAACAATGAGCAGTTCTTC. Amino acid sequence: CATRLAGPNNEQFF.

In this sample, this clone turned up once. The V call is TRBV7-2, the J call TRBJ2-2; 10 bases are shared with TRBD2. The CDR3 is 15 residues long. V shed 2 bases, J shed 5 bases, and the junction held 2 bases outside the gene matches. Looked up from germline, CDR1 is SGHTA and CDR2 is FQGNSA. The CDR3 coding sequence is TGTGCCAGCAGCTTACAGCGGGGGGGAACCGGGGAGCTGTTTTTT. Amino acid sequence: CASSLQRGGTGELFF. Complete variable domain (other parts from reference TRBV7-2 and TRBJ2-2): GAGVSQSPSNKVTEKGKDVELRCDPISGHTALYWYRQSLGQGLEFLIYFQGNSAPDKSGLPSDRFSAERTGGSVSTLTIQRTQQEDSAVYLCASSLQRGGTGELFFGEGSRLTVL.

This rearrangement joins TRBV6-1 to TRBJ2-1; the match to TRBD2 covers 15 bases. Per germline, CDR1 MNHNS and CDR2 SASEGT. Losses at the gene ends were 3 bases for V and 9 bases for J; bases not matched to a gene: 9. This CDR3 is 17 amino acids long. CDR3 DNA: TGTGCCAGCAGTGAGCAAATGGGACTAGCGGGGGGAATTGAGCAGTTCTTC. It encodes CASSEQMGLAGGIEQFF.

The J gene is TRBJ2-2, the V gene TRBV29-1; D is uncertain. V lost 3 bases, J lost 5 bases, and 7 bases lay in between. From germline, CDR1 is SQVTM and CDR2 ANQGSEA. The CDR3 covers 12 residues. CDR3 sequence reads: CSVEPVTGELFF. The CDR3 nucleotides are TGCAGCGTTGAGCCGGTAACCGGGGAGCTGTTTTTT.

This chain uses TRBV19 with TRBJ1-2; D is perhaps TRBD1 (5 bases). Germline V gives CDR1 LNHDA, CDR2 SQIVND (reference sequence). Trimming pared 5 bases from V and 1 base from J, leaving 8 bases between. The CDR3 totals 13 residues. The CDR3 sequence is CASSDSNNYGYTF. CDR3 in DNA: TGTGCCAGTAGTGACAGTAATAACTATGGCTACACCTTC.

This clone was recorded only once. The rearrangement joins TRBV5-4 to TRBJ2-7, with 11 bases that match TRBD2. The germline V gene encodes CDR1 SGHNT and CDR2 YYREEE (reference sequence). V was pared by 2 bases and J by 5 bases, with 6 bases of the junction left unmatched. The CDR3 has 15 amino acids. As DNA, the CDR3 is TGTGCCAGCAGCTTCTGGACTAGCGGGTCCGACGAGCAGTACTTC. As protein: CASSFWTSGSDEQYF. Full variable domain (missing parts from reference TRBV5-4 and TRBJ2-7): ETGVTQSPTHLIKTRGQQVTLRCSSQSGHNTVSWYQQALGQGPQFIFQYYREEENGRGNFPPRFSGLQFPNYSSELNVNALELDDSALYLCASSFWTSGSDEQYFGPGTRLTVT.

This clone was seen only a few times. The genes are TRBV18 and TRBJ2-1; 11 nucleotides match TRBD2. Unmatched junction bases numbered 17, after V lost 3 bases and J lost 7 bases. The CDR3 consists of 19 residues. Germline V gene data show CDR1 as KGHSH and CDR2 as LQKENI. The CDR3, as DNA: TGTGCCAGCTCACCTCCGGGCCTAGCGGGGGGCTCTCTTGGGAATGAGCAGTTCTTC. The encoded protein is CASSPPGLAGGSLGNEQFF.

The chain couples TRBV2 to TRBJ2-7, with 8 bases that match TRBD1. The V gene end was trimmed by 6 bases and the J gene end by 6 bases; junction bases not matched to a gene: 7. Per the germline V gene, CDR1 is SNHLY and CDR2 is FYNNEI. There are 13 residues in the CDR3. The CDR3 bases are TGTGCCAGCAGGGACAGGGCCAGGGGCGAGCAGTACTTC. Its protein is CASRDRARGEQYF. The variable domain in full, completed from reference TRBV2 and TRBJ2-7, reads EPEVTQTPSHQVTQMGQEVILRCVPISNHLYFYWYRQILGQKVEFLVSFYNNEISEKSEIFDDQFSVERPDGSNFTLKIRSTKLEDSAMYFCASRDRARGEQYFGPGTRLTVT.

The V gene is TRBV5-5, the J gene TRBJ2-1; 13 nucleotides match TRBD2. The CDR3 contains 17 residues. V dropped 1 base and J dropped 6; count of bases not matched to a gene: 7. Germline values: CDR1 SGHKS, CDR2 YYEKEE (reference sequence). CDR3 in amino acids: CASSLFLGTSGTNEQFF. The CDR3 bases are TGTGCCAGCAGCTTGTTCCTCGGGACTAGCGGGACCAATGAGCAGTTCTTC.

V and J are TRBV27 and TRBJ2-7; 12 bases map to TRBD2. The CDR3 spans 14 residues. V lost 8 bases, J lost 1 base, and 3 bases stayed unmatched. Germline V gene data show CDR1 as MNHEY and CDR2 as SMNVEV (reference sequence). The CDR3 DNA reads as TGTGCCAGCGGACTAGCGGGATATTCCTACGAGCAGTACTTC. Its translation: CASGLAGYSYEQYF.

CDR3 nucleotide sequence: TGTGCCACCAGCACAACAGGGAATTCACCCCTCCACTTT. The encoded protein is CATSTTGNSPLHF. The chain combines TRBV15 with TRBJ1-6; the D gene is possibly TRBD1 (6 bases). Per the germline V gene, CDR1 is LNHNV and CDR2 is YYDKDF (reference sequence). V was pared by 4 bases and J by 7 bases, with 8 bases between. There are 13 residues in the CDR3.

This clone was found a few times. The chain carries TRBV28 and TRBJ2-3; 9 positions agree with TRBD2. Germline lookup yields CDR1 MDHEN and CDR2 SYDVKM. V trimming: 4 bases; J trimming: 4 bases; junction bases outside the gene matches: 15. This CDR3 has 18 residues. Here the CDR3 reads CASSSPNTRAGGSDTQYF. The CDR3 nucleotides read TGTGCCAGCAGTTCACCTAATACTAGAGCGGGAGGCTCAGATACGCAGTATTTT.

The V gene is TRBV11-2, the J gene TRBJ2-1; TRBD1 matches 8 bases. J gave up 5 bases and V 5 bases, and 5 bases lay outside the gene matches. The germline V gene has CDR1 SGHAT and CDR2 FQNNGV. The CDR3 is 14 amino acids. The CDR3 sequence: CASSHLDRDNEQFF. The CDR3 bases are TGTGCCAGCAGCCACCTGGACAGGGACAATGAGCAGTTCTTC. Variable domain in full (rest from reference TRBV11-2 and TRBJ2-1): EAGVAQSPRYKIIEKRQSVAFWCNPISGHATLYWYQQILGQGPKLLIQFQNNGVVDDSQLPKDRFSAERLKGVDSTLKIQPAKLEDSAVYLCASSHLDRDNEQFFGPGTRLTVL.

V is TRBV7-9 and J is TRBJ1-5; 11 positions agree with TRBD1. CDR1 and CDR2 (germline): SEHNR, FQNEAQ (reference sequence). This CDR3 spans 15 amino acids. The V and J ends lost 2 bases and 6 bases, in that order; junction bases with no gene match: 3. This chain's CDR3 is CASSLPGQGVQPQHF. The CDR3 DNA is TGTGCCAGCAGCTTACCGGGACAGGGGGTTCAGCCCCAGCATTTT.

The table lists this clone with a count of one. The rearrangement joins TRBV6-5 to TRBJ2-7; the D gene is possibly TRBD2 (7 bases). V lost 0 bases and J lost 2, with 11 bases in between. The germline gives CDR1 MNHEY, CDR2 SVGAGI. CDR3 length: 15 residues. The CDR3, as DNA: TGTGCCAGCAGTTACTCTAGGGGGGGGGCCTACGAGCAGTACTTC. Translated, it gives CASSYSRGGAYEQYF.

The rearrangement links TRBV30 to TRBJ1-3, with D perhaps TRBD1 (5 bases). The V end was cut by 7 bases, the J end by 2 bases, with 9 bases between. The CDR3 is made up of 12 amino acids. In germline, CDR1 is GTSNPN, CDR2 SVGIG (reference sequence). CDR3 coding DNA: TGTGCCTCGCAGGGTGCTGGAAACACCATATATTTT. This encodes CASQGAGNTIYF.

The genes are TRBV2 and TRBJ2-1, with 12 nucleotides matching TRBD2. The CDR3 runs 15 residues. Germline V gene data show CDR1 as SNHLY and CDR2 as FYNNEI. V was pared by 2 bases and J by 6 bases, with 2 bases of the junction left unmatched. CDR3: CASSERTSGINEQFF. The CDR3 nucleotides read TGTGCCAGCAGTGAACGGACTAGCGGGATCAATGAGCAGTTCTTC.